Given below is one TCR beta chain in context. Its antigen is still unknown. This specimen belongs to a study of post-analysis software for immune sequencing data. The CDR3 runs to 17 residues. Trimming removed 2 bases at V and 5 bases at J, with 24 bases between. Germline V gene data show CDR1 as DFQATT and CDR2 as SNEGSKA (reference sequence). Unique molecular identifiers had been added to the TCR beta cDNA libraries. TCRdb itself ran the PCR reads through MiXCR, one entry per CDR3 protein. The sample shows a few hundred thousand distinct CDR3 sequences, roughly a third of them seen only once. Study-wide results and caveats: Roughly five TRBV segments were significantly more frequent in patients than in controls. TRBV5-6, TRBV5-1 and TRBV20-1 were among these segments.

The V and J genes are TRBV20-1 and TRBJ2-5; D might be TRBD1 (6 bases). The TCR was taken from a girl between 10 and 17 years old with multiple sclerosis. The sample comprised blood. CDR3 nucleotides: TGCAGTGCTAGACTCACGGCGCAGGGGCCCGATCTCGAGACCCAGTACTTC. This codes for CSARLTAQGPDLETQYF.